This T cell receptor beta chain was retrieved from a study of blood T cell repertoires in COVID-19. The overall study: Acute and convalescent COVID-19 specimens originated in the United States, Italy and Spain. The analysed material was cDNA or gDNA that came from T cells, B-cell-depleted T cells, or PBMCs.

Only in-frame clones appear in the TCRdb table, and some are missing; sequencing was by immunoSEQ multiplex PCR. The table records about 160,000 clones, roughly 80% of them present only once. Looked up from germline, CDR1 is SGHNT and CDR2 is YYREEE (reference sequence). There are 13 residues in the CDR3. The V and J ends lost 4 bases and 9 bases respectively, with 16 bases between them. Participant ages covered about 18 to 89 years across around 22 US areas. Cohorts were determined from participant-reported clinical history. Sequenced: PBMCs or T cells enriched from blood (not recorded which). This chain joins TRBV5-4 and TRBJ1-1; D is ambiguous. The TCR originated in a woman aged 40 to 50 with acute COVID-19. As DNA, the CDR3 is TGTGCCAGCAGCCCTTCCGCGGCAGCCAAAGCTTTCTTT. The encoded protein is CASSPSAAAKAFF.